This T cell receptor beta chain was sequenced in a study of PD-1 blockade in classical Hodgkin lymphoma. In its sample, this clone was seen a few times. Its antigen is not identified. Study-level results: What drove the repertoire differences, possibly disease activity or prior therapy, has not been defined. Relapsed/refractory patients reportedly had the lowest baseline TCR diversity, below newly diagnosed patients, who were below healthy donors. Newly diagnosed and completely responding patients shared comparable baseline diversity.

Exposure to brentuximab vedotin varied, and each patient had relapsed following autologous stem cell transplantation. Negative magnetic selection isolated CD4+ T cells from thawed PBMCs. The V end was cut by 3 bases, the J end by 2 bases, with 6 bases between. This CDR3 is built from 13 residues. The V gene's germline CDR1 is MGHRA and CDR2 YSYEKL. Clones were sequenced by immunoSEQ multiplex PCR, and TCRdb holds only the in-frame ones, with some missing. The profile shows approximately 7,100 clones, roughly 85% of them singletons. V is TRBV4-1 and J is TRBJ2-3; D gene uncertain. The clonotype originates from a human donor with classical Hodgkin lymphoma. Sample: CD4+ T cells from blood, taken at baseline. CDR3 nucleotides: TGCGCCAGCAGCCATCAGTTCACAGATACGCAGTATTTT. Protein: CASSHQFTDTQYF.